What follows are 11 T cell receptor beta chains derived from one specimen sequenced in a study of CXCR3-negative and CXCR3-positive naive CD8 T cells. The study, taken as a whole, reports: Naive cells that were CXCR3-positive had more hydrophobic TRB CDR3s (compared with CXCR3-negative naive cells).

Carrying UMI labels, the TRB cDNA libraries were prepared through 5' RACE. TCRdb reprocessed the 5' RACE reads, with one entry per CDR3 protein and no DNA. Here the sample table reports over 70,000 distinct CDR3 sequences. These receptors are not linked to any known antigen. What was sequenced was naive CXCR3+ CD8+ T cells from blood. Subset denoted: CD45RO-CCR7+CD27+CD95- naive CD8+ T cells expressing CXCR3 (TNR3+). All receptors derive from a human donor in good health. Some clones in this sample may be carry-over from other donors' samples.

The genes are TRBV5-6 and TRBJ1-1. The length of the CDR3 is 12 residues. CDR1 and CDR2 (germline): SGHDT, YYEEEE. CDR3 in amino acids: CASSWQGTEAFF.

This chain connects TRBV11-2 to TRBJ2-3; TCRdb reports TRBD2, a call that lacks DNA to check it against. The CDR3 sequence is 16 residues long. From germline, CDR1 is SGHAT and CDR2 FQNNGV. The CDR3 sequence is CASSSWGRMDTDTQYF.

The genes are TRBV6-2 or TRBV6-3 and TRBJ1-1. Germline CDR1 reads MNHEY; CDR2 reads SVGEGT. The CDR3 contains 12 residues. The chain's CDR3 is CASRHQRIEAFF.

The J gene is TRBJ2-1, the V gene TRBV11-2. This CDR3 spans 14 amino acids. Per the germline V gene, CDR1 is SGHAT and CDR2 is FQNNGV. The CDR3 region is CASSLVGSYNEQFF.

The chain has TRBV7-9 and TRBJ2-4; as DNA is missing, the TRBD1 call by TCRdb cannot be tested. The germline CDR1 and CDR2 sequences are SEHNR and FQNEAQ (reference sequence). The CDR3 consists of 15 residues. CDR3 loop: CASRGQGGDSNIQYF.

The V and J genes are TRBV5-1 and TRBJ1-5; TCRdb returns TRBD1, unconfirmable since there is no DNA. The CDR3 has 15 residues. The germline V gene encodes CDR1 SGHRS and CDR2 YFSETQ. The CDR3 is CASSLDPWEGQPQHF.

This chain uses TRBV6-2 or TRBV6-3 with TRBJ2-1; there is no DNA to check the TCRdb D call of TRBD2. Germline V lookup: CDR1 MNHEY, CDR2 SVGEGT. The CDR3 consists of 14 residues. The CDR3 protein is CASRSGYSYNEQLF.

The chain uses TRBV5-6 and TRBJ1-6; absent DNA, TCRdb's TRBD1 call cannot be checked. CDR3 length: 16 residues. Germline CDR1 and CDR2: SGHDT and YYEEEE. This CDR3 reads CASDQWPGRLNSPLHF.

J is TRBJ1-1 and V is TRBV29-1. CDR1 is SQVTM, CDR2 ANQGSEA, per germline. CDR3 length equals 14 residues. The CDR3 region is CSVEKRAKNTEAFF.

V gene TRBV12-3 or TRBV12-4 combines with J gene TRBJ2-3; the TCRdb D gene call, TRBD2, has no DNA to confirm it. This CDR3 spans 15 amino acids. The CDR3 protein is CAVLVGEVHEDTQYF.

The chain employs TRBV6-2 or TRBV6-3 and TRBJ1-1. This CDR3 contains 12 residues. Germline lookup yields CDR1 MNHEY and CDR2 SVGEGT. CDR3 protein: CASSYSINEAFF.